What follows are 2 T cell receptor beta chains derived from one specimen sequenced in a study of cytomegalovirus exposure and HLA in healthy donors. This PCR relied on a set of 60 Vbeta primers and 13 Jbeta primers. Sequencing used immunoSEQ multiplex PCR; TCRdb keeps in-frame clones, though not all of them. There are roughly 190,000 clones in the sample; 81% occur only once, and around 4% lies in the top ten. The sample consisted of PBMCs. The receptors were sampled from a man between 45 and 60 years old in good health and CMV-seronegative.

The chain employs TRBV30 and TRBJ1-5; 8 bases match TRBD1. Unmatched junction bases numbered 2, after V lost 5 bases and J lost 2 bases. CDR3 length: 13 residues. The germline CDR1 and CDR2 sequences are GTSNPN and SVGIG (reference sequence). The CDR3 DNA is TGTGCCTGGGACAGGGGAGGCAATCAGCCCCAGCATTTT. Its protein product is CAWDRGGNQPQHF.

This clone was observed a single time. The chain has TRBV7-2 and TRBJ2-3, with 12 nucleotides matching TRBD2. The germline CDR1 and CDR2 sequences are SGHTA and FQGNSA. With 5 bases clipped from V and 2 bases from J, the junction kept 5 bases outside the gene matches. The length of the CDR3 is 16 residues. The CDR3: CASSHTSGGNTDTQYF. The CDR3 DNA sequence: TGTGCCAGCAGCCATACTAGCGGGGGGAACACAGATACGCAGTATTTT.